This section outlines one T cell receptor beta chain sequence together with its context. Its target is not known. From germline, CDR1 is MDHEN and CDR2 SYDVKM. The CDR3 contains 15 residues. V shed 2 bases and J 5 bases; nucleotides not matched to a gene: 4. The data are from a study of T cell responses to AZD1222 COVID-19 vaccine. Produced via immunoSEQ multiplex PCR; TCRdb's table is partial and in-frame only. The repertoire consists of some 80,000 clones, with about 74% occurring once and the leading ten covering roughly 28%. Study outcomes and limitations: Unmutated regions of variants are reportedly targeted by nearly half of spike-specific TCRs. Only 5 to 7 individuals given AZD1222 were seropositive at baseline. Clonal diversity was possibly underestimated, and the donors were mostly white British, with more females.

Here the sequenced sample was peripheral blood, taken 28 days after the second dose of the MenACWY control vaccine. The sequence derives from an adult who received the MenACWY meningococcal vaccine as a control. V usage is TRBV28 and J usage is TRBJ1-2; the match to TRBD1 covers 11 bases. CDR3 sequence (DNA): TGTGCCAGCAGTTTAGGACAGGGGGCTTGGTATGGCTACACCTTC. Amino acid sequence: CASSLGQGAWYGYTF.